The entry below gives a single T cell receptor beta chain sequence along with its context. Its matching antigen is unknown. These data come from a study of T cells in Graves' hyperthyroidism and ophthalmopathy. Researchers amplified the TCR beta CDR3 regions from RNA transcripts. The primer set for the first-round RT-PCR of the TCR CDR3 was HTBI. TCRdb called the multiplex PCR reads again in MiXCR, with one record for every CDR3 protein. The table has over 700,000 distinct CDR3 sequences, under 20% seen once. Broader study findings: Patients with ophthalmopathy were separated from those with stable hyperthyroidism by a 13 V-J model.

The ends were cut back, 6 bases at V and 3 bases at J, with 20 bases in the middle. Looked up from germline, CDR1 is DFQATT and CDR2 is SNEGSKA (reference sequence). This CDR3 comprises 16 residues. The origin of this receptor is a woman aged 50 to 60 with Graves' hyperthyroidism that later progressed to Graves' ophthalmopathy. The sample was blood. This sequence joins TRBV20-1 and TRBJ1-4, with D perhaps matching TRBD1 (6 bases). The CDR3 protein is CSAFKGGARANEKLFF. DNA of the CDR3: TGCAGTGCCTTCAAGGGGGGGGCCCGGGCTAATGAAAAACTGTTTTTT.